This T cell receptor (beta chain) was identified in a study of a mutant IDH1 vaccine in newly diagnosed glioma. Study-wide context: The patients were given eight vaccinations, one each in weeks 1, 3, 5, 7, 11, 15, 19 and 23. Mean patient age was about 40 years; approximately 62% were male and around 38% female.

Sequencing used immunoSEQ multiplex PCR; TCRdb keeps in-frame clones, though not all of them. Of tens of thousands of clones in the sample, approximately 87% were seen once. In regard to this clone: Its antigen is unknown.

Time point meaning: week 23, last vaccination. The vaccine gave 300 ug of a 20-mer mutant IDH1 peptide subcutaneously per dose. New astrocytomas of WHO grade 3 or 4 that were IDH1-mutant and ATRX-lost were found in the donors. Germline V gives CDR1 LGHNA, CDR2 YSLEER. The CDR3 has 16 amino acids. The V end was cut by 0 bases, the J end by 2 bases, with 13 bases between. This sequence originates from a man younger than 35 with glioma. Source: PBMCs, taken from a glioma patient whose treatment included an IDH1 peptide vaccine. The rearrangement uses TRBV4-3 and TRBJ1-1; D is unresolved. The CDR3 coding sequence is TGCGCCAGCAGCCAAGATGACTTCCCGGGCAACACTGAAGCTTTCTTT. Protein sequence: CASSQDDFPGNTEAFF.